Reported below is one T cell receptor beta chain. CDR3 size: 14 residues. CDR1 and CDR2 (germline): MNHEY, SVGAGI. Trimming stripped 7 bases from V and 6 bases from J, with 18 bases between. This record belongs to a study of T cell responses to AZD1222 COVID-19 vaccine. Sequenced by immunoSEQ multiplex PCR; TCRdb stores in-frame clones only, minus some. The sample includes about 110,000 clones, 88% of them seen just once. The chain carries TRBV6-5 and TRBJ2-5; D perhaps matches TRBD2 (7 bases). This TCR came from an adult in good health. The sequencing used peripheral blood, collected on day 0 of MenACWY control vaccination. CDR3 nucleotide sequence: TGTGCCAGCACCAGCCAAGGGGGGGCCCAGACCCAGTACTTC. Its protein is CASTSQGGAQTQYF.